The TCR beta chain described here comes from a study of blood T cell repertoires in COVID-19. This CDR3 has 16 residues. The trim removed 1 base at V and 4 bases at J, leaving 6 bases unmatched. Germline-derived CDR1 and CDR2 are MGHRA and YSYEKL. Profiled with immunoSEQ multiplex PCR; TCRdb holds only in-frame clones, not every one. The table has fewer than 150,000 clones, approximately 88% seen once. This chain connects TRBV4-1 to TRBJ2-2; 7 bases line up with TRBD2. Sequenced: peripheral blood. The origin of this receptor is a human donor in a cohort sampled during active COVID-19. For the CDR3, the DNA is TGCGCCAGCAGCCAAGGCCCCAGCGGGGTCACCGGGGAGCTGTTTTTT. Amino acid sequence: CASSQGPSGVTGELFF.